The TCR beta chain under discussion was sequenced for a study of low-dose radiotherapy and immunotherapy resistance in tumors. TRAV- and TRBV-specific primers, spanning alpha and beta chains, primed first-strand cDNA. It was with a constant-region primer and a V-primer adapter that TCRs were amplified over roughly 19 PCR cycles. One entry per CDR3 protein results from TCRdb running MiXCR on the reads. This table holds about 64,000 distinct CDR3 sequences, roughly 29% found once. Deletions cut 0 bases from V and 4 bases from J, with 6 bases between. CDR3 length: 13 amino acids. Germline loops: CDR1 SGHNT, CDR2 YYREEE (reference sequence). The time point denotes: before trial treatment. Every donor's regimen consisted of nivolumab, ipilimumab, aspirin, low-dose cyclophosphamide and low-dose radiotherapy.

The TCR sequence derives from a male donor with rectosigmoid adenocarcinoma. This material consisted of PBMCs, taken before treatment. This chain uses TRBV5-4 with TRBJ2-3; D not resolved. The CDR3 DNA reads TGTGCCAGCAGCTTGGCGGCAGCAGATACGCAGTATTTT. Translation: CASSLAAADTQYF.